This TCR beta chain came from a study of blood T cell repertoires in COVID-19. At the level of the study: Researchers got acute and convalescent COVID-19 samples from the United States, Italy and Spain. PBMCs, B-cell-depleted T cells, or T cells were the source of the cDNA or gDNA that made up the material.

Germline CDR1 reads MNHNY; CDR2 reads SVGAGI (reference sequence). Trimming removed 5 bases from V and 6 bases from J; junction bases left unmatched: 4. The length of the CDR3 is 14 residues. Authors' methods: It was from reference gene primer amplification that nucleated cell counts were estimated. Here immunoSEQ multiplex PCR was the method, and the copy in TCRdb shows in-frame clones only, minus some. From that table come the V and J calls and clone size; the DNA was used to work out D and trimming. The repertoire holds approximately 210,000 clones, with roughly 84% as singletons. Enrolled during active infection, Seattle patients were then followed longitudinally.

This TCR came from an elderly woman with COVID-19, enrolled during active disease. Sequencing was done on a sample of peripheral blood. This chain connects TRBV6-6 to TRBJ2-1, with TRBD2 identical over 10 bases. The CDR3 nucleotides read TGTGCCAGCAGTACTAGCGGGGTATTCAATGAGCAGTTCTTC. It translates to CASSTSGVFNEQFF.